Listed here are 18 T cell receptor beta chains from one sample, sequenced in a study of T cell repertoires in cytomegalovirus infection. TCRdb re-called the reads through MiXCR, storing one row per CDR3 protein. Of under 850,000 distinct CDR3 sequences in the sample, roughly a third were seen once. The source material was PBMCs. Source of these receptors: a human donor in good health (CMV status not recorded). Some clones in this sample may be carry-over from other donors' samples.

The rearrangement links TRBV19 to TRBJ2-4; unclear D gene. The ends were cut back, 1 base at V and 8 bases at J, with 9 bases in the middle. CDR3 length: 13 amino acids. Per the germline V gene, CDR1 is LNHDA and CDR2 is SQIVND (reference sequence). As DNA, the CDR3 is TGTGCCAGTAGTATAGGGCAGACGGACATTCAGTACTTC. This codes for CASSIGQTDIQYF.

The J gene is TRBJ1-1, the V gene TRBV5-1; tentative D call: TRBD1 (5 bases). The CDR3 is 14 residues long. The germline V gene has CDR1 SGHRS and CDR2 YFSETQ. V was pared by 1 base and J by 6 bases, with 13 bases between. The CDR3 spells CASSLYGGTPEAFF. Written as DNA, the CDR3 is TGCGCCAGCAGCTTGTACGGGGGTACGCCTGAAGCTTTCTTT.

V gene TRBV6-5 combines with J gene TRBJ1-6, with 7 bases matching TRBD1. Trimming at V came to 6 bases and at J to 10 bases, leaving 9 bases not matched to a gene. Germline values: CDR1 MNHEY, CDR2 SVGAGI. The CDR3 covers 14 residues. DNA of the CDR3: TGTGCCAGCAGGTCACAGGGGTTCTACTCACCCCTCCACTTT. Translating gives CASRSQGFYSPLHF.

This rearrangement joins TRBV19 to TRBJ2-2; 7 nucleotides align to TRBD2. The CDR3 loop spans 13 amino acids. V was clipped by 8 bases and J by 4 bases; unmatched bases: 4. Germline assignment: CDR1 LNHDA and CDR2 SQIVND (reference sequence). CDR3 in DNA: TGTGCCAGTGCACCGGGGGGCACCGGGGAGCTGTTTTTT. Its translation is CASAPGGTGELFF. Drawing the rest from reference TRBV19 and TRBJ2-2, the complete variable domain is DGGITQSPKYLFRKEGQNVTLSCEQNLNHDAMYWYRQDPGQGLRLIYYSQIVNDFQKGDIAEGYSVSREKKESFPLTVTSAQKNPTAFYLCASAPGGTGELFFGEGSRLTVL.

The genes are TRBV9 and TRBJ1-1, with 11 bases aligning to TRBD1. The CDR3 loop spans 16 amino acids. Germline CDR1 reads SGDLS; CDR2 reads YYNGEE. V shed 3 bases, J shed 1 base, and the junction held 5 bases outside the gene matches. In DNA, the CDR3 is TGTGCCAGCAGCGGAGGGACAGGGGGGCGGAACACTGAAGCTTTCTTT. Encoded protein: CASSGGTGGRNTEAFF. Together with reference TRBV9 and TRBJ1-1, the CDR3 gives the full variable domain: DSGVTQTPKHLITATGQRVTLRCSPRSGDLSVYWYQQSLDQGLQFLIQYYNGEERAKGNILERFSAQQFPDLHSELNLSSLELGDSALYFCASSGGTGGRNTEAFFGQGTRLTVV.

The J gene is TRBJ2-3, the V gene TRBV20-1; 10 nucleotides line up with TRBD2. The CDR3 is 15 amino acids. Trimming at V came to 6 bases and at J to 0 bases, leaving 6 bases not matched to a gene. The germline V gene encodes CDR1 DFQATT and CDR2 SNEGSKA (reference sequence). The CDR3 nucleotides are TGCAGTGCCAGACTAGCGGGCCCTAGCACAGATACGCAGTATTTT. It translates to CSARLAGPSTDTQYF.

CDR3 region: CASSVGQGRGHTDTQYF. The CDR3 DNA follows: TGTGCCAGCAGCGTAGGACAGGGTCGGGGTCACACAGATACGCAGTATTTT. The chain is built from TRBV9 and TRBJ2-3, with 7 nucleotides matching TRBD1. V lost 0 bases, J lost 2 bases, and 9 bases stayed unmatched. Per germline, CDR1 SGDLS and CDR2 YYNGEE. The length of the CDR3 is 17 residues.

This clonotype was seen more than once but under ten times. V and J are TRBV5-4 and TRBJ2-3, with TRBD2 matching 10 bases. The germline V gene encodes CDR1 SGHNT and CDR2 YYREEE (reference sequence). This CDR3 is built from 16 residues. V was clipped by 4 bases and J by 2 bases; unmatched bases: 7. This CDR3 reads CASSVGLANPTDTQYF. As DNA, the CDR3 is TGTGCCAGCAGCGTGGGACTAGCGAATCCCACAGATACGCAGTATTTT.

The genes are TRBV28 and TRBJ1-3, with unresolved D. The CDR3 has 16 residues. The ends were cut back, 2 bases at V and 2 bases at J, with 13 bases in the middle. From germline, CDR1 is MDHEN and CDR2 SYDVKM. The DNA for the CDR3 is TGTGCCAGCAGTTTAGGAGGAAAATCCCCTGGAAACACCATATATTTT. Protein: CASSLGGKSPGNTIYF.

This sequence joins TRBV15 and TRBJ2-5; tentatively, D is TRBD2 (5 bases). The germline V and J ends were trimmed by 6 bases and 5 bases, with 19 bases remaining between them. Germline CDR1 reads LNHNV; CDR2 reads YYDKDF (reference sequence). CDR3 length: 15 residues. CDR3 nucleotide sequence: TGTGCCACCAGGGAAACGGGGTGGTCCTTGGAGACCCAGTACTTC. Translated: CATRETGWSLETQYF.

This clonotype was seen ten or more times. The V and J genes are TRBV4-1 and TRBJ1-6; no clear D. Germline CDR1 MGHRA, CDR2 YSYEKL. Trimming left V 2 bases short and J 14 bases short, with 22 bases between. The CDR3 loop spans 16 amino acids. CDR3 nucleotide sequence: TGCGCCAGCAGCCAACAAGAGACGGCTCCCCTCCGGGCCCTCCACTTT. This codes for CASSQQETAPLRALHF.

This clonotype was seen many times. The J gene is TRBJ1-1, the V gene TRBV7-2; unclear D gene. V lost 2 bases and J 1 base, leaving 14 bases between the germline ends. Germline V lookup: CDR1 SGHTA, CDR2 FQGNSA. The CDR3 is made up of 16 amino acids. CDR3 sequence reads: CASSLFRRRENTEAFF. As DNA, the CDR3 is TGTGCCAGCAGCTTATTCAGACGGCGGGAGAACACTGAAGCTTTCTTT.

The rearrangement links TRBV7-9 to TRBJ1-2; TRBD1 is a possible D gene (5 bases). Per germline, CDR1 SEHNR and CDR2 FQNEAQ (reference sequence). V dropped 6 bases and J dropped 7 bases, with 9 bases sitting between them. This CDR3 is built from 11 residues. The CDR3 DNA is TGTGCCAGCAGTAGGGGTGCTGGCTACACCTTC. It codes for CASSRGAGYTF.

J is TRBJ2-3 and V is TRBV28; tentative D call: TRBD1 (5 bases). CDR1 and CDR2 from the germline V gene are MDHEN and SYDVKM. This CDR3 contains 14 residues. V lost 3 bases to trimming and J lost 0 bases, with 7 bases between them. The CDR3 here is CASSLTDSTDTQYF. CDR3 nucleotides: TGTGCCAGCAGTTTGACAGATAGCACAGATACGCAGTATTTT.

This clonotype was counted only a few times. The genes are TRBV7-9 and TRBJ1-1; 8 bases match TRBD1. The germline gives CDR1 SEHNR, CDR2 FQNEAQ (reference sequence). V lost 3 bases and J lost 5; bases outside the gene matches: 17. The CDR3 covers 18 residues. CDR3 loop: CASSFNPAPGQGWTEAFF. CDR3 nucleotides: TGTGCCAGCAGCTTTAACCCAGCACCCGGACAGGGATGGACTGAAGCTTTCTTT.

A few counts support this clonotype. This sequence joins TRBV6-1 and TRBJ2-1, with TRBD2 identical over 7 bases. The CDR3 runs to 15 residues. Germline V lookup: CDR1 MNHNS, CDR2 SASEGT. With 4 bases clipped from V and 4 bases from J, the junction kept 7 bases outside the gene matches. CDR3 protein: CASSVWRESYNEQFF. The CDR3, as DNA: TGTGCCAGCAGTGTTTGGCGGGAGTCGTACAATGAGCAGTTCTTC.

This clonotype has only a few counts. This chain uses TRBV4-2 with TRBJ2-3, with D perhaps assigned TRBD1 or TRBD2 (5 bases each). The V end was cut by 3 bases, the J end by 0 bases, with 10 bases between. Looked up from germline, CDR1 is LGHNA and CDR2 is YNFKEQ. The CDR3 is 15 residues long. In DNA form, the CDR3 reads TGTGCCAGCAGCCAGAGAGGGGAGAGCACAGATACGCAGTATTTT. The encoded protein is CASSQRGESTDTQYF.

There are a few counts of this clonotype. The chain joins TRBV7-8 to TRBJ2-1, with 12 bases lining up with TRBD2. Germline CDR1 SGHVS, CDR2 FQNEAQ. The CDR3 contains 14 residues. The junction had 3 bases not matched to a gene; V was cut back by 7 bases and J by 5 bases. The CDR3 DNA reads TGTGCCAGCATTTGGACTAGCGGGGACAATGAGCAGTTCTTC. Encoded protein: CASIWTSGDNEQFF.